The clone carrying this TCR beta chain has at least ten counts. Antigen specificity is unknown. This sample was taken from a study of human T cells and chemical hapten exposure. On the study more broadly: Diagnoses of alopecia areata, totalis or universalis occurred in mostly female patients.

General study findings and limits: As patch test score rose, PT1 expanded TCR counts tended to rise as well.

The CDR3 runs 16 residues. V lost 5 bases and J lost 0, with 14 bases in between. As to time point: pre-sensitization, week 0. The treatment: therapeutic diphenylcyclopropenone sensitization with weekly scalp DPC. Each CDR3 protein is one row after TCRdb ran MiXCR on the RACE reads. Altogether around 330,000 distinct CDR3 sequences are present, about 5% being singletons, with the ten largest covering roughly 8.2%. This TCR was recovered from a woman aged 18-29 years with alopecia areata. Some clones in this sample may be carry-over from other donors' samples. The sample was whole blood, taken in connection with sensitization to the hapten diphenylcyclopropenone (DPC). V is TRBV12-3 or TRBV12-4 and J is TRBJ2-1; D might be TRBD1 or TRBD2, each matching 6 bases. The CDR3 sequence is CASSIFGGSSYNEQFF. The CDR3 nucleotides read TGTGCCAGCAGTATATTCGGGGGCAGCTCCTACAATGAGCAGTTCTTC.